The 11 T cell receptor beta chains reported below all come from one sample, sequenced in a study of blood T cells in healthy people across ages (dated by TCRdb to between 2014 and 2017). The library was prepared using 5' RACE. Sequencing took place on an Illumina HiSeq 2500. A second PCR of about 7 to 12 cycles was run with a J-beta primer mix and a sample-barcoded 5' primer. TCRdb reprocessing: public reads trimmed at Q25 with fastp, clones called with MiXCR, in-frame beta chains kept. Rows with one shared CDR3 protein collapse into an entry with the most common genes and DNA. The sample contains around 1,000,000 distinct CDR3 sequences, around two fifths of them found a single time. Together, the top ten hold around 13% of the sample. Sequenced input: blood. These receptors were obtained from a man aged 18 to 30 in good health.

The gene calls are TRBV10-3 and TRBJ1-1; D call uncertain. Trimming left V 3 bases short and J 1 base short, with 12 bases between. This CDR3 region has 15 residues. The V gene's germline CDR1 is ENHRY and CDR2 SYGVKD. The CDR3 loop reads CAISERGTENTEAFF. Here the CDR3 DNA reads TGTGCCATCAGTGAACGGGGAACAGAGAACACTGAAGCTTTCTTT.

The rearrangement joins TRBV4-1 to TRBJ2-3, with 8 bases identical to TRBD2. Germline values: CDR1 MGHRA, CDR2 YSYEKL. V shed 0 bases and J 1 base; nucleotides not matched to a gene: 12. The CDR3 is 19 residues long. CDR3 sequence reads: CASSQESVIAGWGTDTQYF. CDR3 DNA: TGCGCCAGCAGCCAAGAATCGGTTATAGCGGGGTGGGGCACAGATACGCAGTATTTT.

The CDR3 nucleotides read TGTGCCAGCAGCCACTCAACGGCGGTATTCTACAATGAGCAGTTCTTC. Amino acids: CASSHSTAVFYNEQFF. The chain couples TRBV7-9 to TRBJ2-1; the D is unclear. The length of the CDR3 is 16 residues. Trimming took off 5 bases at V and 3 bases at J, with 17 bases between the two ends. Germline CDR1 is SEHNR and CDR2 is FQNEAQ (reference sequence).

V and J are TRBV5-1 and TRBJ1-1; 9 nucleotides line up with TRBD1. The CDR3 is made up of 15 amino acids. Trimming cost V 4 bases and J 3 bases; bases outside gene matches: 7. Germline lookup yields CDR1 SGHRS and CDR2 YFSETQ. CDR3 DNA: TGCGCCAGCAGCCCGGGGACAGGGAAGGACACTGAAGCTTTCTTT. Its translation is CASSPGTGKDTEAFF.

This clonotype was seen ten or more times. The chain couples TRBV21-1 to TRBJ1-1; TRBD1, the table's D call, was not compared with the DNA. TRBV21-1 is a known pseudogene. The CDR3 consists of 19 residues. The CDR3 loop reads CATIRKAAPGTGVNTEAFF. In DNA form, the CDR3 reads TGTGCCACAATACGGAAAGCGGCACCCGGGACAGGGGTGAACACTGAAGCTTTCTTT.

The chain combines TRBV6-2 or TRBV6-3 with TRBJ1-2, with D unresolved. The CDR3 loop spans 15 amino acids. Germline lookup yields CDR1 MNHEY and CDR2 SVGEGT. Trimming left V 7 bases short and J 8 bases short, with 23 bases between. The CDR3, as DNA: TGTGCCAGCACCCCATTCCCGGGAGAAAAAACGGGCTACACCTTC. It specifies CASTPFPGEKTGYTF.

The gene calls are TRBV3-1 and TRBJ2-5; D remains ambiguous. Germline V gives CDR1 LGHDT, CDR2 YNNKEL (reference sequence). This CDR3 comprises 12 residues. V was pared by 1 base and J by 6 bases, with 6 bases between. The CDR3 loop is CASSQGLKTQYF. DNA of the CDR3: TGTGCCAGCAGCCAAGGTTTAAAGACCCAGTACTTC.

This clonotype has just a few counts. The rearrangement links TRBV6-2 or TRBV6-3 to TRBJ2-1; D remains unclear. Per germline, CDR1 MNHEY and CDR2 SVGEGT. There are 14 residues in the CDR3. Trimming pared 6 bases from V and 6 bases from J, leaving 15 bases between. In nucleotides, the CDR3 is TGTGCCAGCAGACCGGGTGGCGATCTCAATGAGCAGTTCTTC. This gives the protein CASRPGGDLNEQFF.

The sample holds a few counts of this clonotype. V is TRBV4-3 and J is TRBJ1-1; TRBD1 aligns across 7 bases. J lost 4 bases, V lost 4 bases, and 3 bases had no gene match. Germline V gives CDR1 LGHNA, CDR2 YSLEER. The CDR3 totals 13 residues. The CDR3 sequence: CASSRYRGTEAFF. CDR3 nucleotide sequence: TGCGCCAGCAGCCGCTACAGGGGCACTGAAGCTTTCTTT.

The chain is built from TRBV12-3 or TRBV12-4 and TRBJ1-2, with D hard to call. Trimming cost V 4 bases and J 8 bases, with 8 bases left between them. The CDR3 is 11 amino acids. CDR3 coding DNA: TGTGCCAGCAGTTCTAGAAGGGGCTACACCTTC. Protein product: CASSSRRGYTF.

CDR3 in DNA: TGTGCCAGCAGCGCGGGGACAGGGAACAATCAGCCCCAGCATTTT. Encoded protein: CASSAGTGNNQPQHF. The chain carries TRBV7-8 and TRBJ1-5, with 9 bases aligning to TRBD1. The V segment lost 5 bases and the J segment 3 bases; nucleotides outside the gene matches: 5. This CDR3 spans 15 amino acids. Per the germline V gene, CDR1 is SGHVS and CDR2 is FQNEAQ.